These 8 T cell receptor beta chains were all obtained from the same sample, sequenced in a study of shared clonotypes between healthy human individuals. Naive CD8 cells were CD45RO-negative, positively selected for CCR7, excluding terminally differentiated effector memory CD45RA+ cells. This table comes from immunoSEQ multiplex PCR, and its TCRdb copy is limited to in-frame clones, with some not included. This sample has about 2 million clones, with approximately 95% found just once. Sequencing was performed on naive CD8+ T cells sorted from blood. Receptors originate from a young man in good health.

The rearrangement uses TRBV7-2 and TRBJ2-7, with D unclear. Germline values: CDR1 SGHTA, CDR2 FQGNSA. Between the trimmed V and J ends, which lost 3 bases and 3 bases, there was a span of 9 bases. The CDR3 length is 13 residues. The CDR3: CASSLNRFYEQYF. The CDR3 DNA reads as TGTGCCAGCAGCTTGAACAGATTCTACGAGCAGTACTTC.

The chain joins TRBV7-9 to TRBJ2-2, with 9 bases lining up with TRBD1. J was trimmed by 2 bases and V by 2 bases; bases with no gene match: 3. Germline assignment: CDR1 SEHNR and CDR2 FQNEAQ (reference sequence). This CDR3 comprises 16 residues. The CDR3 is CASSLWDRDNTGELFF. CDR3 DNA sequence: TGTGCCAGCAGCTTATGGGACAGGGATAACACCGGGGAGCTGTTTTTT.

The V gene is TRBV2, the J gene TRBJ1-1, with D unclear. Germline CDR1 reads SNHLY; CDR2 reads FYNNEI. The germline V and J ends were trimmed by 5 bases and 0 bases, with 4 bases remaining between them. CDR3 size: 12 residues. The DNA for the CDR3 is TGTGCCAGCAGTCAGTTGAACACTGAAGCTTTCTTT. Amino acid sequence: CASSQLNTEAFF.

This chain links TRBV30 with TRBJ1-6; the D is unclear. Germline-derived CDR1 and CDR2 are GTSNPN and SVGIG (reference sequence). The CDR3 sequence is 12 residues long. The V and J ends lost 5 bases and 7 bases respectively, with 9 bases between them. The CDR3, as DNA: TGTGCCTGGGAAGTGGGGAATTCACCCCTCCACTTT. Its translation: CAWEVGNSPLHF.

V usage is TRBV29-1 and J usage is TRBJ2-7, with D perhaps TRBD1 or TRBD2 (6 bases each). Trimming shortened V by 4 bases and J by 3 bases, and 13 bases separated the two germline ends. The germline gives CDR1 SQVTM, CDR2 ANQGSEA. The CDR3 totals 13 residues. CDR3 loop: CSVGGTSLYEQYF. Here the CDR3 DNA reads TGCAGCGTTGGCGGGACATCTCTCTACGAGCAGTACTTC.

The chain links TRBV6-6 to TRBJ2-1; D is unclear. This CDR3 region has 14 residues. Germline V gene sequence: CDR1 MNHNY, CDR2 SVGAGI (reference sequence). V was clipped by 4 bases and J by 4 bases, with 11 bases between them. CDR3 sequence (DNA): TGTGCCAGCAGTTTAGGCCTTTCGTACAATGAGCAGTTCTTC. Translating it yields CASSLGLSYNEQFF.

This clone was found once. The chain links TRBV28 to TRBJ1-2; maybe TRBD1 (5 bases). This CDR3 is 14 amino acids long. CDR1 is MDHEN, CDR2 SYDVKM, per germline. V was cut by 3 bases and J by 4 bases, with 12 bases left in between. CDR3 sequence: CASSLKGLVYGYTF. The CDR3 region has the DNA TGTGCCAGCAGTTTGAAGGGGCTTGTCTATGGCTACACCTTC.

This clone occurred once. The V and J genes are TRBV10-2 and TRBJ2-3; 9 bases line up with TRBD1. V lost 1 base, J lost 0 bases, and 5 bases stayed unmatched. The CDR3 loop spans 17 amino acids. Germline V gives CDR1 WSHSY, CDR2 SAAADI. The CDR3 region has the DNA TGCGCCAGCAGTGAGTGGGGACAGGGCTTTAGCACAGATACGCAGTATTTT. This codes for CASSEWGQGFSTDTQYF.